The sequence of this TCR beta chain was determined in a study of T-cell reconstitution after alpha-beta-depleted transplantation in children. Unique molecular identifiers were used in preparing the TCRbeta library. One entry per CDR3 protein, called by TCRdb with MiXCR from the PCR reads. The sample has over 550,000 distinct CDR3 sequences; 10% to 13% are singletons. The length of the CDR3 is 16 residues. V shed 6 bases, J shed 5 bases, and the junction held 8 bases outside the gene matches. This clonotype was seen repeatedly, ten times or more. The source is a human donor who donated a stem cell graft to a child with acute myeloid leukemia. Material: PBMCs from the stem cell graft donor, obtained from the stem cell graft. The chain recombines TRBV12-3 or TRBV12-4 with TRBJ2-2; TRBD1 matches 11 bases. The CDR3 nucleotides read TGTGCCAGCAGACCGGACAGGGGGCCGGGGACCGGGGAGCTGTTTTTT. This codes for CASRPDRGPGTGELFF.